This TCR beta chain originates from a study of shared clonotypes between healthy human individuals. Deep-level assay runs were performed. Measured with immunoSEQ multiplex PCR; TCRdb has only the in-frame clones, and not every one. The sample holds approximately 530,000 clones; around 95% are singletons and the top ten take about 0.06%. Of note for this clone: Its antigen is currently unknown.

Germline V gene data show CDR1 as SGHTA and CDR2 as FQGTGA. The CDR3 is 15 amino acids. The ends lost 3 bases at V and 2 bases at J; junction bases unmatched: 7. Study outcomes and limitations: Sampling covered blood only; tissue repertoires likely differ.

The rearrangement uses TRBV7-3 and TRBJ2-7; 7 nucleotides match TRBD2. Specimen: naive CD4+ T cells sorted from blood. Subset denoted: CD45RA+ positively selected. This receptor was obtained from a woman aged 30 to 39 in good health. The CDR3 sequence: CASSLGAGAAYEQYF. In DNA form, the CDR3 reads TGTGCCAGCAGCTTGGGTGCGGGAGCCGCCTACGAGCAGTACTTC.